This T cell receptor beta chain was captured by sequencing in a study of CD8 T cells in Susac syndrome. Findings and limits, study-wide: It was acknowledged in the study that the number of individuals who were included in its TCR sequencing and HLA analysis was relatively small.

The CDR3 is made up of 15 amino acids. The ends lost 3 bases at V and 5 bases at J; junction bases unmatched: 8. Germline values: CDR1 SGHTA, CDR2 FQGNSA. Turning to this clonotype: The antigen remains unidentified.

Reverse transcription of roughly 0.5 to 1 ug RNA was carried out with random hexamers. Multiplex immunoSEQ PCR targeted 54 Vbeta and 13 Jbeta TCR beta segments. Via MiXCR, TCRdb re-called the immunoSEQ multiplex PCR reads, giving one row per CDR3 protein. The sample includes some 130,000 distinct CDR3 sequences, about 95% of them seen just once. CD8+ and CD4+ T cells taken from blood had their TCR beta sequenced. TEMRA cells underwent FACS enrichment and CD8+ and CD4+ T cells underwent negative isolation. The chain employs TRBV7-2 and TRBJ2-7, with TRBD2 identical over 9 bases. The sequence was collected from a human donor in good health. The sample comprised CD4+ T cells from PBMCs. The CDR3: CASSFLASGIDEQYF. The CDR3 DNA follows: TGTGCCAGCAGCTTTCTCGCTAGCGGGATCGACGAGCAGTACTTC.